The sample holds many counts of the clone carrying this T cell receptor (beta chain). Its cognate antigen is unknown. This sample stems from a study of early T cells in non-severe SARS-CoV-2 infection. Study details: Unsorted whole-blood RNA was sequenced in bulk, leaving chains unpaired.

Study-wide results and caveats: Matching results from VDJdb favored anti-spike CD8 responses, leaving private and CD4 specificities undetected.

With V trimmed by 4 bases and J by 8 bases, 10 bases remained unmatched. This CDR3 is built from 14 residues. Germline V lookup: CDR1 SGHKS, CDR2 YYEKEE (reference sequence). TCRdb reprocessed the 5' RACE reads with MiXCR, giving one entry per CDR3 protein. The table has tens of thousands of distinct CDR3 sequences, roughly 6.2% seen once. The source material was whole blood. The TCR sequence derives from an adult who was a healthcare worker with PCR-confirmed SARS-CoV-2 infection or an uninfected control (not recorded which). The chain has TRBV5-5 and TRBJ1-2; 8 bases match TRBD1. CDR3 bases: TGTGCCAGCAGCCCCGGACAGGGCCCGCGGGGCTACACCTTC. It translates to CASSPGQGPRGYTF.